The present T cell receptor (beta chain) was sequenced within a study of blood T cell repertoires in COVID-19. About the research overall: There were acute and convalescent COVID-19 samples, and they came from the United States, Italy and Spain. The analysed material was cDNA or gDNA that came from T cells, B-cell-depleted T cells, or PBMCs.

As processed by the authors: Reference gene primer amplification yielded estimated nucleated cell counts. The method was immunoSEQ multiplex PCR; TCRdb's version includes in-frame clones alone and lacks a portion of them. V, J and clone size were drawn from that table, and D and trimming were deduced from the DNA. The profile shows over 250,000 clones, more than 75% of them singletons. Participants reported their clinical history, and cohort assignment relied on those reports. This TCR was recovered from a woman aged 60-75 years in a cohort exposed to, infected with or recovered from COVID-19 (not recorded which). The sequenced sample consisted of PBMCs or T cells enriched from blood (not recorded which).

The CDR3 region is CASSASPSSTPYEQYF. The DNA for the CDR3 is TGTGCCAGCAGTGCATCTCCCTCCTCTACCCCCTACGAGCAGTACTTC. V and J are TRBV27 and TRBJ2-7; no clear D gene. Germline loops: CDR1 MNHEY, CDR2 SMNVEV (reference sequence). The CDR3 covers 16 residues. V was trimmed by 5 bases and J by 2 bases, leaving 19 bases between them.